Listed here are 20 T cell receptor beta chains from one sample, sequenced in a study of preoperative IRX-2 immunotherapy in early breast cancer. The method was immunoSEQ multiplex PCR; TCRdb's version includes in-frame clones alone and lacks a portion of them. The sample includes fewer than 35,000 clones, around 92% seen only once; the top ten take roughly 1.5%. The sample's treatment: preoperative locoregional IRX-2 cytokine immunotherapy. The sample was tumor tissue, taken after IRX-2 immunotherapy. The receptors come from a human donor with breast cancer.

This sequence joins TRBV5-1 and TRBJ2-1; 7 bases fit TRBD1. J lost 8 bases, V lost 3 bases, and 14 bases had no gene match. Looked up from germline, CDR1 is SGHRS and CDR2 is YFSETQ. The CDR3 runs to 16 residues. The CDR3 nucleotides read TGCGCCAGCAGCTCTGATCCGGGACAGCGGACCCATGAGCAGTTCTTC. It codes for CASSSDPGQRTHEQFF.

The V gene is TRBV7-1, the J gene TRBJ2-7; possibly TRBD1 for D (5 bases). TRBV7-1 is an ORF, with its function uncertain. This CDR3 contains 13 residues. V lost 4 bases and J 3 bases, leaving 10 bases between the germline ends. Here the CDR3 reads CASSLGVGYEQYF. In DNA form, the CDR3 reads TGTGCCAGCAGCTTAGGGGTCGGCTACGAGCAGTACTTC.

J is TRBJ2-3 and V is TRBV5-1, with TRBD2 matching over 11 bases. CDR3 length: 16 amino acids. V lost 3 bases and J lost 2; bases outside the gene matches: 5. The germline CDR1 and CDR2 sequences are SGHRS and YFSETQ. The CDR3 bases are TGCGCCAGCAGCTATAGCGGGGGGGCGGTCACAGATACGCAGTATTTT. Residues: CASSYSGGAVTDTQYF.

The CDR3 DNA reads as TGTGCCACCAGCAGAGATCGACTAGCGTACACCGGGGAGCTGTTTTTT. Translating gives CATSRDRLAYTGELFF. V usage is TRBV15 and J usage is TRBJ2-2, with 8 bases aligning to TRBD2. The CDR3 contains 16 residues. After removal of 0 bases from V and 3 bases from J, the junction contained 3 bases not matched to a gene. Germline CDR1 LNHNV, CDR2 YYDKDF (reference sequence).

The table lists this clone with a few counts. This chain links TRBV11-3 with TRBJ2-3, with 7 bases fitting TRBD2. V dropped 5 bases and J dropped 0; count of bases not matched to a gene: 5. Looked up from germline, CDR1 is SGHNT and CDR2 is YENEEA. The CDR3 contains 15 residues. The CDR3 coding sequence is TGTGCCAGCAGCAATCCTAGCGGTAGCACAGATACGCAGTATTTT. It is translated as CASSNPSGSTDTQYF.

This chain uses TRBV10-2 with TRBJ2-7; D ambiguous. V was cut by 4 bases and J by 3 bases, with 7 bases left in between. This CDR3 has 12 residues. Germline CDR1 reads WSHSY; CDR2 reads SAAADI. The CDR3 loop is CASSGIIYEQYF. The DNA of the CDR3 is TGCGCCAGCAGTGGCATTATCTACGAGCAGTACTTC.

The rearrangement links TRBV19 to TRBJ1-2; perhaps TRBD1 as D (6 bases). There are 13 residues in the CDR3. V dropped 6 bases and J dropped 6 bases, with 14 bases sitting between them. CDR1 is LNHDA and CDR2 is SQIVND in the germline V gene (reference sequence). CDR3 DNA: TGTGCCAGTAGGGACTCGGGGGGCGATGGCTACACCTTC. It encodes CASRDSGGDGYTF.

The chain uses TRBV19 and TRBJ2-2, with D possibly TRBD1 on 5 matching bases. Deletions cut 6 bases from V and 6 bases from J, with 8 bases between. Germline V gene data show CDR1 as LNHDA and CDR2 as SQIVND (reference sequence). The length of the CDR3 is 12 residues. CDR3 protein: CASSPGSGELFF. CDR3 coding DNA: TGTGCCAGTAGCCCAGGGTCCGGGGAGCTGTTTTTT.

V and J are TRBV4-1 and TRBJ2-2, with 8 nucleotides matching TRBD1. Trimming at V came to 1 base and at J to 4 bases, leaving 8 bases not matched to a gene. CDR1 MGHRA and CDR2 YSYEKL come from the germline V gene. CDR3 size: 17 residues. CDR3 coding DNA: TGCGCCAGCAGCCAAGGCCAGGGGGCCCAAATCACCGGGGAGCTGTTTTTT. Protein product: CASSQGQGAQITGELFF.

This sequence joins TRBV5-1 and TRBJ2-1; D not resolved. Germline-derived CDR1 and CDR2 are SGHRS and YFSETQ. This CDR3 has 15 residues. Trimming shortened V by 7 bases and J by 0 bases, and 14 bases separated the two germline ends. Written as DNA, the CDR3 is TGCGCCAGCCTACCGACGCCGAGCTCCTACAATGAGCAGTTCTTC. Translating it yields CASLPTPSSYNEQFF.

This sequence joins TRBV7-1 and TRBJ2-6, with 8 bases lining up with TRBD1. Being an ORF, TRBV7-1 has a function that is uncertain. J gave up 3 bases and V 5 bases, and 9 bases lay outside the gene matches. The length of the CDR3 is 17 residues. The chain's CDR3 is CASSRRGLLDGANVLTF. CDR3 DNA sequence: TGTGCCAGCAGCCGCAGGGGGCTTTTGGATGGGGCCAACGTCCTGACTTTC.

V gene TRBV6-8 combines with J gene TRBJ2-7; tentative D call: TRBD1 (6 bases). The germline gives CDR1 MNHGY, CDR2 SAAAGT. V lost 0 bases and J lost 13, with 25 bases in between. CDR3 size: 16 residues. CDR3 DNA sequence: TGTGCCAGCAGTTACTCGATGTCCCAAACAGGGCACACCTTCTACGTC. Its translation is CASSYSMSQTGHTFYV.

This clone has only one observation. The chain employs TRBV30 and TRBJ1-1, with unresolved D. The V and J ends lost 2 bases and 0 bases respectively, with 7 bases between them. The germline V gene encodes CDR1 GTSNPN and CDR2 SVGIG (reference sequence). CDR3 length: 13 amino acids. CDR3 protein: CAWSLGLNTEAFF. As DNA, the CDR3 is TGTGCCTGGAGTTTAGGTTTGAACACTGAAGCTTTCTTT.

This clone was observed a single time. The rearrangement joins TRBV6-7 to TRBJ1-2, with D unresolved. TRBV6-7 is filed as an ORF, its function uncertain. Trimming shortened V by 5 bases and J by 5 bases, and 12 bases separated the two germline ends. CDR3 length: 13 amino acids. This chain's CDR3 is CASSENSLYGYTF. The CDR3 coding sequence is TGTGCCAGCAGTGAAAACAGTCTTTATGGCTACACCTTC.

This rearrangement joins TRBV14 to TRBJ2-7; TRBD1 might be the D (7 bases). CDR3 size: 17 residues. Trimming took 2 bases from V and 3 from J, leaving 20 bases between them. The germline gives CDR1 SGHDN, CDR2 FVKESK. The CDR3 sequence is CASSQPLGQGGLYEQYF. In DNA form, the CDR3 reads TGTGCCAGCAGCCAACCCCTCGGGCAGGGGGGACTCTACGAGCAGTACTTC.

The chain carries TRBV6-8 and TRBJ1-4; D not resolved. Deletions cut 5 bases from V and 2 bases from J, with 12 bases between. Germline V gives CDR1 MNHGY, CDR2 SAAAGT. The CDR3 spans 15 residues. Written as DNA, the CDR3 is TGTGCCAGCAGTCGCACTCTTGGGACTAATGAAAAACTGTTTTTT. This translates into CASSRTLGTNEKLFF.

The chain uses TRBV28 and TRBJ1-2; no firm D call. V was cut by 7 bases and J by 2 bases, with 11 bases left in between. The V gene's germline CDR1 is MDHEN and CDR2 SYDVKM. The CDR3 loop spans 13 amino acids. CDR3 protein: CASKPVGNYGYTF. CDR3 bases: TGTGCCAGCAAACCCGTGGGCAACTATGGCTACACCTTC.

The rearrangement links TRBV6-8 to TRBJ2-1; tentative D call: TRBD2 (6 bases). The CDR3 length is 15 residues. Trimming took off 2 bases at V and 5 bases at J, with 13 bases between the two ends. Germline CDR1 MNHGY, CDR2 SAAAGT. Here the CDR3 reads CASSYLATRHNEQFF. DNA of the CDR3: TGTGCCAGCAGTTACCTAGCGACCAGGCACAATGAGCAGTTCTTC.

The chain employs TRBV11-3 and TRBJ1-3; D perhaps matches TRBD1 (5 bases). The CDR3 covers 17 residues. Germline values: CDR1 SGHNT, CDR2 YENEEA. The V gene lost 3 bases and the J gene lost 0 bases, with 15 bases spanning the gap. The CDR3 loop is CASSFSGGLFSGNTIYF. CDR3 nucleotides: TGTGCCAGCAGCTTTAGCGGGGGACTCTTCTCTGGAAACACCATATATTTT. The whole variable domain, remainder taken from reference TRBV11-3 and TRBJ1-3, is EAGVVQSPRYKIIEKKQPVAFWCNPISGHNTLYWYLQNLGQGPELLIRYENEEAVDDSQLPKDRFSAERLKGVDSTLKIQPAELGDSAVYLCASSFSGGLFSGNTIYFGEGSWLTVV.

This clone was seen a single time. This chain uses TRBV23-1 with TRBJ1-2; 11 bases agree with TRBD1. TRBV23-1 carries the ORF label, with uncertain function. V lost 6 bases and J lost 6; bases outside the gene matches: 9. This CDR3 is built from 15 residues. The DNA of the CDR3 is TGCGCCAGCAGCCAAGTCGGGACAGGGGGAGATGGCTACACCTTC. Translation gives CASSQVGTGGDGYTF.